This TCR beta chain was profiled in a study of T-cell reconstitution after alpha-beta-depleted transplantation in children. Unique molecular identifiers tagged the TCRbeta library. TCRdb independently ran MiXCR on the PCR reads; one entry per CDR3 protein. The sample consists of about 540,000 distinct CDR3 sequences, 18% of them appearing once. Trimming took off 0 bases at V and 8 bases at J, with 10 bases between the two ends. The CDR3 spans 13 residues. The germline V gene encodes CDR1 SGHRS and CDR2 YFSETQ. V is TRBV5-1 and J is TRBJ2-3; D is unclear. The source material was PBMCs from the stem cell graft donor, sampled from the stem cell graft. This TCR was sampled from a human donor who donated a stem cell graft to a child with acute lymphoblastic leukemia. CDR3 sequence reads: CASSLEFLGTQYF. CDR3 DNA: TGCGCCAGCAGCTTGGAGTTCCTGGGTACGCAGTATTTT.